The rows below give T cell receptor beta chains drawn from one sample of a study of blood T cell repertoires in COVID-19. The table came from immunoSEQ multiplex PCR; TCRdb's copy has only in-frame clones and leaves some out. The sample shows about 94,000 clones, about 80% of them seen only once. The sequenced material came from peripheral blood. Receptors originate from an elderly woman with acute or convalescent COVID-19. Each CDR3 is given with its conserved first and last residue. The order of the fields is J gene, D gene, V gene, clone size, CDR3 length, CDR3 protein, CDR3 DNA. The D gene is left open where the match is weak. Size is omitted from some rows. Given values are once, few, many or a class for expanded clones.

j_gene: TRBJ1-3
d_gene: .
v_gene: TRBV2
abundance: .
len: 15
CDR3aa: CASTKGTLSGNTIYF
CDR3nt: TGTGCCAGCACCAAGGGGACACTCTCTGGAAACACCATATATTTT

j_gene: TRBJ2-7
d_gene: .
v_gene: TRBV5-6
abundance: .
len: 15
CDR3aa: CASSLVSQGPYEQYF
CDR3nt: TGTGCCAGCAGCTTGGTTTCGCAGGGCCCCTACGAGCAGTACTTC

j_gene: TRBJ2-3
d_gene: .
v_gene: TRBV11-3
abundance: once
len: 15
CDR3aa: CASSPGGLRTDTQYF
CDR3nt: TGTGCCAGCAGCCCAGGAGGGCTTCGCACAGATACGCAGTATTTT

j_gene: TRBJ2-4
d_gene: .
v_gene: TRBV24-1
abundance: .
len: 12
CDR3aa: CATSDFWGVQYF
CDR3nt: TGTGCCACCAGTGATTTTTGGGGAGTGCAGTACTTC

j_gene: TRBJ2-1
d_gene: .
v_gene: TRBV5-8
abundance: .
len: 17
CDR3aa: CASSLARWASSYNEQFF
CDR3nt: TGTGCCAGCAGCTTGGCTCGTTGGGCGAGCTCCTACAATGAGCAGTTCTTC

j_gene: TRBJ2-7
d_gene: .
v_gene: TRBV27
abundance: many
len: 16
CDR3aa: CASSLTIGQGRYEQYF
CDR3nt: TGTGCCAGCAGTTTAACGATTGGGCAGGGGCGCTACGAGCAGTACTTC

j_gene: TRBJ2-1
d_gene: .
v_gene: TRBV6-5
abundance: .
len: 16
CDR3aa: CASSYNRDVSYNEQFF
CDR3nt: TGTGCCAGCAGTTACAACAGGGATGTTTCATACAATGAGCAGTTCTTC

j_gene: TRBJ1-2
d_gene: .
v_gene: TRBV19
abundance: .
len: 11
CDR3aa: CASSRVGGYTF
CDR3nt: TGTGCCAGTTCCAGGGTGGGAGGCTACACCTTC

j_gene: TRBJ1-2
d_gene: TRBD1
v_gene: TRBV2
abundance: .
len: 15
CDR3aa: CALGAGQGVNYGYTF
CDR3nt: TGTGCCTTGGGGGCGGGACAGGGGGTTAACTATGGCTACACCTTC

j_gene: TRBJ2-5
d_gene: .
v_gene: TRBV6-5
abundance: .
len: 13
CDR3aa: CASSYSERETQYF
CDR3nt: TGTGCCAGCAGTTACTCGGAGCGAGAGACCCAGTACTTC

j_gene: TRBJ2-2
d_gene: .
v_gene: TRBV5-4
abundance: .
len: 15
CDR3aa: CASSLEGLYTGELFF
CDR3nt: TGTGCCAGCAGCTTGGAGGGACTCTACACCGGGGAGCTGTTTTTT